This T cell receptor (beta chain) was observed in a study of cytomegalovirus exposure and HLA in healthy donors (dated by TCRdb to the late 2010s). At the level of the whole study: An earlier analysis of some 600 of the donors reported roughly 300 Gb of sequence data and roughly 120 million unique TCR beta sequences obtained from about 170 million T cells. An early release covering more than 500 HLA-typed donors comprised 250 to 350 gigabases of sequencing data and about 90 million unique TCR sequences. Among the roughly 380 genotyped donors, around 81% belonged to the genetic ancestry cluster associated with self-reported Caucasian donors. The study aimed to test whether cataloging public T cell receptors could reveal signatures of past pathogen exposure. Using immunosequencing, the study profiled T cell repertoires from 550 to 750 subjects and related those repertoires to cytomegalovirus serostatus. Along with the approximately 700-subject first cohort, a separate validation cohort of around 110 different subjects was used. The study combined high-throughput TCR immunosequencing, statistical association of individual TCRs with disease status, and machine learning to predict cytomegalovirus infection status. To study patterns of TCR occurrence, a later analysis re-analyzed previously published TCR beta repertoires from 500 to 850 donors and added high-resolution HLA genotyping. Rather than drawing on any new phenotypic data, the later analysis identified candidate immune exposures from TCR beta sequences and the way those sequences occurred across donors. An earlier analysis of a few hundred of the donors applied high-throughput TCR beta sequencing to assess whether each TCR beta V gene segment acted as functional or pseudogenic. Donor age, sex, ethnicity and CMV serostatus were compiled alongside the repertoire data. In a later genetic analysis, genome-wide SNP genotypes for about three fifths of the roughly 670 donors were used, and that subset was treated as a discovery cohort. All discovery cohort repertoires had been generated on a single sequencing platform. HLA typing included class I and class II loci at four-digit resolution. The number of typed donors differed by locus: about 629-630 for A, B, C, DRB1 and DQB1; 522 for DQA1; around 610 for DPA1; and approximately 450 for DPB1. Four or five DR-DQ haplotypes were handled as single units for association and clustering, since linkage in the cohort was strong. On average, roughly 240,000 unique TCR beta nucleotide sequences were sequenced per donor among about 400 genotyped donors of the cohort, with 15% to 20% of those sequences being non-productive.

Library method: the immunoSEQ multiplex PCR assay. For the multiplex PCR, a mixture combining 60 forward primers for TCR Vbeta segments and 13 reverse primers for TCR Jbeta segments was used. A multiplex PCR assay on genomic DNA amplified the CDR3 region of rearranged TCR beta genes. The Illumina HiSeq System was used to sequence the amplified TCR beta libraries as 87-base-pair reads. Under the source paper's analysis protocol: A later analysis counted 75 million to 100 million unique TCR beta chains across the 500 to 850 repertoires, and some 12 million of these chains were shared by at least two donors. Raw reads were error-corrected and collapsed into unique sequences with a nearest-neighbor algorithm that merged closely related sequences to remove PCR and sequencing errors. CDR3 sequences were aligned to IMGT reference sequences to assign V, D and J gene segments. For a sequence to be retained, a match of at least six nucleotides to both a V gene segment and a J gene segment was required. Rearrangements were called productive when the CDR3 lacked stop codons and stayed in frame with V and J; all others were non-productive. Following IMGT convention, CDR3 was defined as the stretch from the second conserved V-encoded cysteine up to the conserved J-encoded phenylalanine. Sequences without an unambiguous match to a single V gene segment were excluded from the earlier analysis of 500 to 700 of the donors. An earlier analysis of 587 of the donors called V segments functional above 56.7% productive rearrangements and segregating when the between-donor standard deviation exceeded 5%. To diagnose cytomegalovirus status from the catalog of TCR beta chain sequences, a statistical classification framework was built. V and J gene assignment, in a later analysis, came from comparing TCR nucleotide sequences with IMGT/GENE-DB human TR gene sequences. In a later analysis, CDR3 sequences and most-parsimonious VDJ recombination scenarios were assigned using the TCRdist pipeline. In a later analysis, each TCR beta chain was defined by its CDR3 amino acid sequence together with its V-gene family, and reads without a unique V-gene family were excluded. To address suspected cross-contamination and a sequencing artifact, a later analysis removed around 600 highly shared, low-generation-probability nucleotide sequences. A later analysis calculated a clonal expansion index for each public chain from normalized within-repertoire ranks of inferred template counts. In a later analysis, generation probabilities were computed with a VDJ recombination model fitted to out-of-frame rearrangements, and the resulting probabilities were checked against IGoR. In a later analysis, hypergeometric tests were used to score TCR-TCR, TCR-HLA and TCR-CMV co-occurrence, with a repertoire-size bias correction applied to TCR pairs. False discovery rates were estimated in a later analysis by permuting HLA or CMV assignments 20 times. In a later analysis, co-occurring TCRs were grouped with DBSCAN, and TCRdist sequence similarity was added when clustering was performed within HLA-allele-positive subsets. Co-occurrence clustering excluded repertoires with fewer than 30,000 or more than 120,000 public chains, plus five with anomalous nucleotide sharing. TCRdb took this table from immuneACCESS and kept in-frame rearrangements with V and J called. Such tables lack part of the clones; where checked against another copy, unresolved V genes explain under half of the gap, and the rest is unexplained. D and trimming come from the DNA, and the V and J calls and clone size come from that table. The sample's table covers more than 95,000 clones. 3% to 3.5% of the sample lies in the top ten.

The cohort comprised some 730 healthy bone marrow donors. All cohort members were sampled while nominally healthy, although unrecorded immune exposures were likely present. The donor tested CMV seronegative and was one of the 352 seronegative cohort members. Every donor gave a peripheral blood sample, and the peripheral blood mononuclear cells from that sample were used for TCR beta sequencing. Genomic DNA extraction from the blood cell samples was performed with the Qiagen DNeasy Blood Extraction Kit. Broader findings and caveats from the paper: The authors suggested that the approach could potentially be extended to other disease states and immunological phenotypes. Immune exposure information for the cohort was limited to CMV serostatus. Roughly uniform sequencing depth across donors was assumed in presence/absence analyses, although this assumption may not hold. Linkage disequilibrium might explain the correlated functional status among segregating V segments, but an unknown experimental factor could not be ruled out. In a later analysis, the rate of TCR association differed among HLA loci, with DRB1 alleles having the most associated TCRs and HLA-C alleles having the fewest. HLA typing was unavailable for some donors at each locus, so association tests used only the typed subset. Because counts were too low, 15 or so rarely observed V segments, including chromosome 9 orphons, were excluded from the earlier analysis of around 590 of the donors. Specific HLA alleles were associated with 15,000 to 20,000 TCR beta sequences at a false discovery rate of 0.05 in a later analysis. The cohort was sequenced for TCR beta chains only, and without alpha or paired-chain data the features that could be detected were limited. The study gave a list of more than 150 TCR beta chains associated with cytomegalovirus. The 87-base-pair reads could not distinguish some IMGT-functional V segments, including TRBV6-2 and TRBV6-3, so those segments were excluded. In a later analysis, several top co-occurrence clusters were reported to appear linked to parvovirus B19, influenza, CMV and Epstein-Barr virus. Compared with the approximately 720-donor mean, donors in an Asian-associated ancestry cluster had fewer N-insertions in productive TCRs, according to a later genetic analysis. Cytomegalovirus status was reported to be diagnosed by the classifier with high specificity and sensitivity in both the original and validation cohorts. In vitro tests confirmed that a few of the cytomegalovirus-associated TCR beta chains recognize cytomegalovirus antigens. In an earlier analysis of 587 of the donors, most TCR beta V segments appeared in productive rearrangements about 87% or about 30% of the time, broadly matching IMGT annotations. In a later analysis, most CMV-associated TCR beta chains were found to appear HLA-restricted, with HLA associations seemingly driven largely by CMV exposure. A later genetic analysis associated a missense DCLRE1C variant with V-gene and J-gene trimming of TCR beta chains, and an independent cohort replicated the association. The sequencing pipeline was judged likely to have produced a cluster of highly shared sequence variants as a technical artifact. A further reported finding was that TCR beta sequences accurately predicted the HLA-A and HLA-B alleles for most subjects in the first cohort. In a later analysis, HLA-associated TCR beta chains showed more clonal expansion and lower generation probabilities than non-associated chains that were equally common. Most TCR sequences were observed very rarely across donors, whereas some public TCRs were present in many individuals. When HLA alleles, especially DR and DQ, strongly co-occurred, attributing TCR associations to individual alleles was difficult.

Spanning cysteine to phenylalanine, the CDR3 consists of 15 amino acids. The CDR3 DNA has 45 bases and is translated from base 1. Reading the germline V gene gives CDR1 SGHRS and CDR2 YFSETQ. V was cut back by 4 bases and J by 6 bases, leaving a gap of 19 bases between them. Turning to this clone: Its antigen is currently not known.

Here the chain combines TRBV5-1 and TRBJ1-2, with the D gene not clear enough to name. The clonotype was recovered from a man in his forties in good health and CMV-seronegative. Sequenced sample: PBMCs. The DNA is TGCGCCAGCAGCCTCGACGGTACGACTCGGGATGGCTACACCTTC. Translated, it gives CASSLDGTTRDGYTF.